This is a list of T cell receptor beta chains from one sample in a study of T cell repertoires in cytomegalovirus infection. These TCRs are of unknown antigen specificity. TCRdb ran MiXCR on the reads and lists one entry per CDR3 protein. This table holds just under 500,000 distinct CDR3 sequences, roughly a third found once. The source was cultured PBMCs, collected from culture after CMV antigen stimulation. These receptors were obtained from a human donor in good health (CMV status not recorded). Some clones in this sample may be carry-over from other donors' samples. Each CDR3 is given with its conserved first and last residue. Fields, in order: D gene, clone size, V gene, J gene, CDR3 DNA, CDR3 protein. A D gene is named only where the DNA matches it firmly. Size tells how often a clone was seen (once, few, many) or the class of an expanded clone, and some rows leave it out.

.,few,TRBV19,TRBJ1-1,TGTGCCACCGGGACGCCGAGAACTGAAGCTTTCTTT,CATGTPRTEAFF
.,.,TRBV7-2,TRBJ1-4,TGTGCCAGCAGCTTAGGGTCAGCGCGGAATGAAAAACTGTTTTTT,CASSLGSARNEKLFF
.,.,TRBV20-1,TRBJ1-6,TGCAGTGCTAAGGGTGCTTCACCCCTCCACTTT,CSAKGASPLHF
TRBD2,few,TRBV12-3/TRBV12-4,TRBJ2-1,TGTGCCAGCAGCCCAGGACTAGCGGTACTCCCCGTTTCCTACAATGAGCAGTTCTTC,CASSPGLAVLPVSYNEQFF
.,.,TRBV7-2,TRBJ1-2,TGTGCCAGCAGCTTAGATGGGCAGAACTATGGCTACACCTTC,CASSLDGQNYGYTF
.,.,TRBV27,TRBJ2-3,TGTGCCAGCAGCCCTATCTCGACTAGGTGGGGCACAGATACGCAGTATTTT,CASSPISTRWGTDTQYF
TRBD2,.,TRBV4-3,TRBJ2-7,TGCGCCAGCAGCCAAGAAGTGGAAGGACTAGCGGGAGGATCATACGAGCAGTACTTC,CASSQEVEGLAGGSYEQYF
TRBD1,.,TRBV12-3/TRBV12-4,TRBJ2-2,TGTGCCAGCAGGACGGGACAGCCCAACACCGGGGAGCTGTTTTTT,CASRTGQPNTGELFF
.,.,TRBV24-1,TRBJ2-1,TGTGCCACCAGTGTCGATCGACAAAATCACAATGAGCAGTTCTTC,CATSVDRQNHNEQFF
.,once,TRBV30,TRBJ1-1,TGTGCCTGGAGTGTTAAGGGGAACACTGAAGCTTTCTTT,CAWSVKGNTEAFF
.,few,TRBV6-4,TRBJ2-3,TGTGCCACCGGGACCACAGGGAAAGATACGCAGTATTTT,CATGTTGKDTQYF
.,.,TRBV30,TRBJ2-3,TGTGCCTGGTACGCAGGACGGGAGTTTCCCGCCTCTAGCACAGATACGCAGTATTTT,CAWYAGREFPASSTDTQYF
TRBD2,.,TRBV27,TRBJ2-1,TGTGCCAGCACCGGAGCGGGAGGTGAGCAGTTCTTC,CASTGAGGEQFF
TRBD2,.,TRBV19,TRBJ2-1,TGTGCCAGTAGTATCGTTATTCCGGTACTAGCGGTCAATGAGCAGTTCTTC,CASSIVIPVLAVNEQFF
TRBD2,many,TRBV4-3,TRBJ2-7,TGCGCCAGCAGCCATCTCGGACTAGCGGGAGGTCTCGAGCAGTACTTC,CASSHLGLAGGLEQYF
TRBD2,.,TRBV5-3,TRBJ2-2,TGTGCCAGCAGTCATGGACTAGCGGGGAACACCGGGGAGCTGTTTTTT,CASSHGLAGNTGELFF
TRBD1,once,TRBV19,TRBJ1-6,TGTGCCAGTAGTACCCGAGGGGGCAACGCCCTCCACTTT,CASSTRGGNALHF
TRBD2,few,TRBV10-3,TRBJ2-7,TGTGCCATCAGTGCCGTCGGGACTAGCGGGAGTTACTACGAGCAGTACTTC,CAISAVGTSGSYYEQYF
.,many,TRBV7-9,TRBJ2-1,TGTGCCAGCAGCTCAACAGGCGAGGGGTCCTACAATGAGCAGTTCTTC,CASSSTGEGSYNEQFF
TRBD1,few,TRBV19,TRBJ1-1,TGTGCCAGTACCGGGACAGGGGGTTACACTGAAGCTTTCTTT,CASTGTGGYTEAFF
.,few,TRBV24-1,TRBJ2-1,TGTGCCACCAGTGATCCGACAGTTCCCAATGAGCAGTTCTTC,CATSDPTVPNEQFF
.,.,TRBV30,TRBJ1-3,TGTGCCTGCCCGGGAGCTGGAAACACCATATATTTT,CACPGAGNTIYF
.,.,TRBV29-1,TRBJ1-1,TGCAGCGACCACCGGGCCGAACAGGGTCACACTGAAGCTTTCTTT,CSDHRAEQGHTEAFF
TRBD2,.,TRBV19,TRBJ2-1,TGTGCCAGTACCACCCGGACTAGCGGGAGTATAAATGAGCAGTTCTTC,CASTTRTSGSINEQFF
.,.,TRBV28,TRBJ1-2,TGTGCCAGCAGTGTCTCTTCCGGGGGTATCGATCGCTACACCTTC,CASSVSSGGIDRYTF
.,.,TRBV19,TRBJ2-1,TGTGCCAGTAGTATTGGTAGCGGCCTCTACAATGAGCAGTTCTTC,CASSIGSGLYNEQFF
TRBD1,.,TRBV28,TRBJ1-5,TGTGCCAGCAGGTCGCAGGGGGGTCAGCCCCAGCATTTT,CASRSQGGQPQHF
TRBD2,.,TRBV11-2,TRBJ2-5,TGTGCCAGCAGCTCAAGCCCACAGACTAGCGGGAGACAAGAGACCCAGTACTTC,CASSSSPQTSGRQETQYF
.,.,TRBV3-1,TRBJ1-1,TGTGCCAGCAGCCGAGCGGAGTTTTGGAGTGAAGCTTTCTTT,CASSRAEFWSEAFF
.,.,TRBV19,TRBJ1-2,TGTGCCAGTAGTATAGCCCGCAATACTAACTATGGCTACACCTTC,CASSIARNTNYGYTF
.,.,TRBV7-9,TRBJ2-7,TGTGCCAGCAGCATAGTTGTAGGGGGGGCGGCCGAGCAGTACTTC,CASSIVVGGAAEQYF
.,many,TRBV18,TRBJ2-7,TGTGCCAGCTCACCGTTTCTCAGGGGCCGAGGCGAGCAGTACTTC,CASSPFLRGRGEQYF
.,.,TRBV19,TRBJ1-1,TGTGCCAGTAGTGGGCAGGGACCCACTGAAGCTTTCTTT,CASSGQGPTEAFF
.,.,TRBV27,TRBJ2-3,TGTGCCAGCACCCCCGGAGGGGCCCGGGATACGCAGTATTTT,CASTPGGARDTQYF
.,once,TRBV20-1,TRBJ1-2,TGCAGTGCCGTCCCCGGGGGGAGGGATGGCTACACCTTC,CSAVPGGRDGYTF
TRBD2,.,TRBV7-2,TRBJ2-1,TGTGCCAGCAGCTCATCTAGCGGGAGGGGGGCCAATGAGCAGTTCTTC,CASSSSSGRGANEQFF
.,few,TRBV7-2,TRBJ2-3,TGTGCCAGCAGCTCCAGTGGAGCCGCAAGGACAGATACGCAGTATTTT,CASSSSGAARTDTQYF
.,few,TRBV7-2,TRBJ2-5,TGTGCCAGCGCCGACCCCGGGGAGACCCAGTACTTC,CASADPGETQYF
.,once,TRBV6-6,TRBJ1-5,TGTGCCAGCAGTCCGAGGGCTTTAGGTTCGGGCAATCAGCCCCAGCATTTT,CASSPRALGSGNQPQHF
.,.,TRBV20-1,TRBJ2-4,TGCAGTGCCCTACTAGCCAAAAACATTCAGTACTTC,CSALLAKNIQYF
.,few,TRBV7-2,TRBJ2-1,TGTGCCAGCAGCTTAGGGGGGCAGGGTGGACGGGTCAATGAGCAGTTCTTC,CASSLGGQGGRVNEQFF
TRBD2,.,TRBV4-2,TRBJ2-7,TGTGCCAGCAGCCATCGCGACCCGGGACTAGCGGGAGATGAGCAGTACTTC,CASSHRDPGLAGDEQYF
TRBD2,once,TRBV12-3/TRBV12-4,TRBJ2-3,TGTGCCAGCAGTTTTGGGACTGGCGGGAGTCCAGATACGCAGTATTTT,CASSFGTGGSPDTQYF
.,many,TRBV7-8,TRBJ1-5,TGTGCCAGCAGCTTAGCTTCGGGGGTCGATAGCTACTATAGCAATCAGCCCCAGCATTTT,CASSLASGVDSYYSNQPQHF
.,.,TRBV4-1,TRBJ2-2,TGCGCCAGCAGCCAGGACACACGGACGAACACCGGGGAGCTGTTTTTT,CASSQDTRTNTGELFF
TRBD2,once,TRBV14,TRBJ2-1,TGTGCCAGCAGCGTTTCGGGGGGAACCTACAATGAGCAGTTCTTC,CASSVSGGTYNEQFF
TRBD1,many,TRBV28,TRBJ1-5,TGTGCCAGCAGCTCAGGACAGGGGGATCAGCCCCAGCATTTT,CASSSGQGDQPQHF
TRBD2,.,TRBV19,TRBJ2-7,TGTGCCAGTAGTCTGACTAGCGGGGCCCCTGGCGAGCAGTACTTC,CASSLTSGAPGEQYF
TRBD1,.,TRBV6-2/TRBV6-3,TRBJ2-7,TGTGCCAGTGAGGGACAGGTTACCTACGAGCAGTACTTC,CASEGQVTYEQYF
.,few,TRBV7-2,TRBJ1-1,TGTGCCAGCAGCTTAGCCGCTGGGCGCACGAACACTGAAGCTTTCTTT,CASSLAAGRTNTEAFF
.,.,TRBV7-2,TRBJ2-6,TGTGCCAGCAGCTTAATGTCCTCTGGGGCCAACGTCCTGACTTTC,CASSLMSSGANVLTF
.,.,TRBV20-1,TRBJ2-5,TGCAGTGCTAGAGATCAAGCTCGGGGAGCGCAAGAGACCCAGTACTTC,CSARDQARGAQETQYF